This T cell receptor (beta chain) originates from a study of read filtering for tumor transcriptome and immune sequencing. Study results and caveats: About 80% of IR-seq clonotypes had one read, totaling about 3.5% of reads; RNA-seq: roughly 76% and 46%. This fraction held mixed bone marrow immune cells after CD138-negative sorting.

In this sample, this clonotype turned up many times. The antigen is not known. CDR1 is GTSNPN, CDR2 SVGIG, per germline (reference sequence). The CDR3 spans 14 residues. Trimming at V came to 1 base and at J to 8 bases, leaving 2 bases not matched to a gene. The library was built from around 380 ng RNA with molecular barcoded adaptors for alpha/delta and beta/gamma chains. Using its own MiXCR run on the reads, TCRdb lists one record per CDR3 protein. The data contain some 41,000 distinct CDR3 sequences, about an eighth of them singletons. Material: a population of CD138-negative cells sorted from bone marrow. The sequence was obtained from a donor aged 40 or over with multiple myeloma. The chain has TRBV30 and TRBJ2-1; 13 nucleotides align to TRBD2. CDR3 in DNA: TGTGCCTGGAGTGCAGGACTAGCGGGAGATGAGCAGTTCTTC. Its protein product is CAWSAGLAGDEQFF.